The 21 T cell receptor beta chains below all came from one sample that was sequenced in a study of blood T cells in healthy people across ages. For the second PCR, which ran for about 7 to 11 cycles, a sample-barcoded 5' primer and a J-beta primer mix were used. TCRdb re-called the 5' RACE reads through MiXCR, storing one row per CDR3 protein. The repertoire holds 800,000 to 950,000 distinct CDR3 sequences, with 25% to 35% as singletons. These data were also reused for a study on T cells of mothers and their children.

The specimen sequenced was blood. These receptors all come from a woman aged 40-49 years in good health.

This clonotype was seen a few times. The CDR3 loop reads CASRAGQETQYF. In DNA form, the CDR3 reads TGCGCCAGCAGAGCGGGGCAAGAGACCCAGTACTTC. This chain uses TRBV10-2 with TRBJ2-5; 7 bases line up with TRBD2. Trimming removed 6 bases from V and 2 bases from J; junction bases left unmatched: 0. Germline assignment: CDR1 WSHSY and CDR2 SAAADI. The CDR3 length is 12 residues.

This chain connects TRBV20-1 to TRBJ2-6, with 10 nucleotides matching TRBD1. After removal of 5 bases from V and 2 bases from J, the junction contained 12 bases not matched to a gene. Germline-derived CDR1 and CDR2 are DFQATT and SNEGSKA (reference sequence). This CDR3 comprises 18 residues. In DNA form, the CDR3 reads TGCAGTGCTTACTCTCCCGGGACAGGGGTAGCTGGGGCCAACGTCCTGACTTTC. It translates to CSAYSPGTGVAGANVLTF.

At least ten counts were recorded for this clonotype. The junction differs from germline at one of its ends, possibly a read error. This rearrangement joins TRBV5-1 to TRBJ1-1; D ambiguous. From germline, CDR1 is SGHRS and CDR2 YFSETQ. This CDR3 contains 13 residues. Here the CDR3 DNA reads TGTGCCAGCAGTTTACCCGGTAACACTGAAGCTTTCTTT. It codes for CASSLPGNTEAFF.

The chain joins TRBV10-3 to TRBJ2-3; 15 bases match TRBD2. Germline CDR1 and CDR2: ENHRY and SYGVKD. The V gene end was trimmed by 0 bases and the J gene end by 2 bases; junction bases not matched to a gene: 6. The CDR3 covers 19 residues. The CDR3 sequence: CAISESWGLAGGDTDTQYF. In DNA form, the CDR3 reads TGTGCCATCAGTGAGTCGTGGGGACTAGCGGGGGGCGACACAGATACGCAGTATTTT.

This clonotype came up a few times. One end of the junction varies from germline; a read error may be responsible. The chain employs TRBV25-1 and TRBJ1-6; D is unresolved. CDR3 length: 15 residues. The germline gives CDR1 MGHDK, CDR2 SYGVNS. The CDR3 sequence is CAGSERGPYNSPLHF. The CDR3 DNA sequence: TGTGCCGGCAGTGAAAGAGGTCCGTATAATTCACCCCTCCACTTT.

This clonotype has only a few counts. The chain uses TRBV5-1 and TRBJ2-7, with D possibly called TRBD1 or TRBD2 (6 bases each). Germline values: CDR1 SGHRS, CDR2 YFSETQ. The CDR3 spans 15 residues. Trimming stripped 1 base from V and 3 bases from J, with 14 bases between. CDR3 sequence reads: CASSLSGAAIYEQYF. The CDR3 nucleotides read TGCGCCAGCAGCTTGTCGGGGGCAGCAATCTACGAGCAGTACTTC.

The genes are TRBV9 and TRBJ2-6; no definite D call. Trimming took 4 bases from V and 1 from J, leaving 9 bases between them. Germline lookup yields CDR1 SGDLS and CDR2 YYNGEE. CDR3 length equals 15 residues. CDR3: CASSLDMSGANVLTF. The CDR3 DNA follows: TGTGCCAGCAGCTTAGACATGTCTGGGGCCAACGTCCTGACTTTC.

At least ten counts were recorded for this clonotype. Its ends do not fully match the called genes, so a read error is possible. The genes are TRBV4-3 and TRBJ2-1; TRBD2 agrees at 7 bases. Germline loops: CDR1 LGHNA, CDR2 YSLEER. CDR3 length: 12 amino acids. The CDR3 loop reads CASSPAGNEQFF. The CDR3 DNA is TGTGCCAGCAGTCCAGCGGGGAATGAGCAGTTCTTC.

The chain employs TRBV12-3 or TRBV12-4 and TRBJ1-2, with TRBD1 as a possible D gene (6 bases). The CDR3 is 14 amino acids. V dropped 6 bases and J dropped 8 bases, with 19 bases sitting between them. The CDR3 sequence: CASRRVGTIYGYTF. The CDR3 region has the DNA TGTGCCAGCAGGAGGGTCGGGACAATTTACGGCTACACCTTC.

With regard to this clonotype: Being one base from a much bigger clone, this may be a read error. The gene calls are TRBV9 and TRBJ2-4; unclear D gene. This CDR3 is built from 16 residues. V dropped 4 bases and J dropped 3 bases, with 17 bases sitting between them. Germline CDR1 SGDLS, CDR2 YYNGEE. The CDR3 sequence is CASSPRSVFVKNIQYF. The DNA of the CDR3 is TGTGCCAGCAGCCCCCGAAGCGTCTTCGTCAAAAACATTCAGTACTTC.

V and J are TRBV7-2 and TRBJ1-2; 8 positions agree with TRBD1. Trimming at V came to 1 base and at J to 7 bases, leaving 11 bases not matched to a gene. This CDR3 comprises 16 residues. Germline V gene data show CDR1 as SGHTA and CDR2 as FQGNSA. The CDR3, as DNA: TGTGCCAGCAGCTTAGACCGCCTCACAGGGGGGGTTGGCTACACCTTC. Encoded protein: CASSLDRLTGGVGYTF.

Concerning this clonotype itself: This clone may be a read error of a much larger clone one base away. The J gene is TRBJ2-7, the V gene TRBV7-2; D gene uncertain. CDR3 length: 14 residues. Germline lookup yields CDR1 SGHTA and CDR2 FQGNSA. As DNA, the CDR3 is TGTGCCTGCAGCTTAGAGGCAGGATTCTACGAGCAGTACTTC. This encodes CACSLEAGFYEQYF.

This clonotype came up many times. DNA for the CDR3: TGTGCCAGCAGCCGCCGGGACATCTACGAGCAGTACTTC. The encoded protein is CASSRRDIYEQYF. The chain carries TRBV7-2 and TRBJ2-7; possibly TRBD1 for D (6 bases). This CDR3 contains 13 residues. Germline assignment: CDR1 SGHTA and CDR2 FQGNSA. Trimming removed 5 bases at V and 3 bases at J, with 11 bases between.

The V gene is TRBV28, the J gene TRBJ1-2, with no clear D. V gave up 10 bases and J gave up 2 bases, with 14 bases separating them. Per the germline V gene, CDR1 is MDHEN and CDR2 is SYDVKM. The CDR3 extends over 13 amino acids. In DNA form, the CDR3 reads TGTGCCATCCATTCCCGGGAAAACTATGGCTACACCTTC. Translated: CAIHSRENYGYTF.

This chain links TRBV4-2 with TRBJ2-3, with 9 bases matching TRBD2. This CDR3 has 15 residues. Germline V CDR1 and CDR2: LGHNA, YNFKEQ. The V and J ends lost 8 bases and 2 bases, in that order; junction bases with no gene match: 8. In DNA form, the CDR3 reads TGTGCCAGCCGGGAGGTAGCGGGGGACACAGATACGCAGTATTTT. Translating it yields CASREVAGDTDTQYF.

This clonotype was seen a few times. The chain uses TRBV5-6 and TRBJ1-1; 10 bases fit TRBD1. The V segment lost 4 bases and the J segment 7 bases; nucleotides outside the gene matches: 4. This CDR3 has 13 amino acids. Per the germline V gene, CDR1 is SGHDT and CDR2 is YYEEEE. The CDR3 coding sequence is TGTGCCAGCAGCACAGGGACAGGGGATGAAGCTTTCTTT. Its translation is CASSTGTGDEAFF.

This clonotype was seen a handful of times. This may stem from a read error, because a much larger clone lies one nucleotide away. The V call is TRBV5-1, the J call TRBJ1-2; weak D call: TRBD1 (5 bases). The CDR3 is 13 residues long. V lost 3 bases to trimming and J lost 4 bases, with 10 bases between them. Germline CDR1 and CDR2: SGHRS and YFSETQ. CDR3 DNA sequence: TGCGCCAGCAGCTCGGGACTGTGCTATGGCTACACCTTC. It translates to CASSSGLCYGYTF.

CDR3 DNA: TGTGCCAGCAGCCCCAGAGGGACAGGGCGCACCTACGAGCAGTACTTC. Encoded protein: CASSPRGTGRTYEQYF. The chain carries TRBV7-6 and TRBJ2-7, with 9 bases aligning to TRBD1. The V gene's germline CDR1 is SGHVS and CDR2 FNYEAQ. The CDR3 totals 16 residues. V shed 5 bases and J 2 bases; nucleotides not matched to a gene: 10.

This clonotype was counted ten times or more. The chain links TRBV9 to TRBJ2-7, with unresolved D. In germline, CDR1 is SGDLS, CDR2 YYNGEE. V lost 0 bases to trimming and J lost 2 bases, with 12 bases between them. This CDR3 contains 15 residues. The CDR3 nucleotides are TGTGCCAGCAGCGTAGATATAGGTTTTGCCTACGAGCAGTACTTC. This gives the protein CASSVDIGFAYEQYF.

CDR3 amino acids: CASSASDYNEQFF. CDR3 coding DNA: TGTGCCAGCAGCGCCTCAGATTACAATGAGCAGTTCTTC. The J gene is TRBJ2-1, the V gene TRBV9; D is uncertain. Germline values: CDR1 SGDLS, CDR2 YYNGEE. Trimming left V 3 bases short and J 4 bases short, with 8 bases between. This CDR3 is built from 13 residues.

The chain couples TRBV7-2 to TRBJ2-2; 7 bases fit TRBD1. Germline lookup yields CDR1 SGHTA and CDR2 FQGNSA. J gave up 7 bases and V 0 bases, and 5 bases lay outside the gene matches. The CDR3 contains 15 residues. CDR3: CASSLADRIIGELFF. The CDR3 DNA is TGTGCCAGCAGCTTAGCGGACAGGATAATCGGGGAGCTGTTTTTT.